The 2 T cell receptor beta chains in this list originate from one sample, sequenced in a study of shared clonotypes between healthy human individuals. TCRdb's table, derived via immunoSEQ multiplex PCR, lists solely in-frame clones and lacks some. The sample includes roughly 1.4 million clones, just under 99% of them seen just once. Sequencing used naive CD4+ T cells sorted from blood. Subset meaning: CD45RA+ positively selected. All receptors derive from a man under 40 in good health.

The V and J genes are TRBV4-1 and TRBJ2-1; perhaps TRBD2 as D (6 bases). The CDR3 runs 15 residues. Trimming shortened V by 1 base and J by 9 bases, and 16 bases separated the two germline ends. Germline V gene lookup returns CDR1 MGHRA and CDR2 YSYEKL. The CDR3 DNA reads TGCGCCAGCAGCCAAGTGGGGCGGGGAGAGGGTGAGCAGTTCTTC. Amino acid sequence: CASSQVGRGEGEQFF.

This chain joins TRBV28 and TRBJ2-2; D perhaps matches TRBD2 (5 bases). Germline V gives CDR1 MDHEN, CDR2 SYDVKM. Trimming shortened V by 7 bases and J by 5 bases, and 14 bases separated the two germline ends. The CDR3 extends over 14 amino acids. CDR3 sequence: CASIEGSRTGELFF. In DNA form, the CDR3 reads TGTGCCAGCATCGAAGGGAGTAGGACCGGGGAGCTGTTTTTT.